This T cell receptor (beta chain) was obtained from a study of response to subunit inactivated influenza vaccine. Overall study results and limits: Authors suggested few new T cells are recruited by each seasonal influenza vaccination.

TCRdb processed the RT-PCR reads anew with MiXCR; each CDR3 protein has one entry. The sample shows hundreds of thousands of distinct CDR3 sequences, approximately 12% of them seen only once. This clonotype was seen a few times. Its antigen is currently unknown. Trimming pared 7 bases from V and 5 bases from J, leaving 17 bases between. This CDR3 has 15 amino acids. In germline, CDR1 is KGHDR, CDR2 SFDVKD. The clonotype originates from a man aged 45-65 years who received an inactivated influenza vaccine. The material sequenced was PBMCs from blood, taken on the day of vaccination. The chain carries TRBV24-1 and TRBJ2-1; maybe TRBD1 (6 bases). This chain's CDR3 is CATSPIGGMNNEQFF. The DNA for the CDR3 is TGTGCCACCAGCCCGATAGGGGGTATGAACAATGAGCAGTTCTTC.